The 32 T cell receptor beta chains below were found in one sample sequenced in a study of blood T cell repertoires in COVID-19. TCRdb's copy holds only in-frame clones and misses some; the assay was immunoSEQ multiplex PCR. The data contain around 300,000 clones, around 86% of them seen just once; the ten biggest clones take up 13%. The sequencing sample was made of peripheral blood. The receptors derive from a human donor in a cohort sampled during active COVID-19.

This sequence joins TRBV7-2 and TRBJ2-2; 7 bases agree with TRBD2. The germline CDR1 and CDR2 sequences are SGHTA and FQGNSA. Trimming took 3 bases from V and 5 from J; bases not matched to a gene: 9. The CDR3 has 16 amino acids. CDR3 residues: CASSLSREVRTGELFF. CDR3 in DNA: TGTGCCAGCAGCTTGTCCCGGGAGGTAAGGACCGGGGAGCTGTTTTTT.

The chain has TRBV19 and TRBJ1-2; D possibly corresponds to TRBD1 (6 bases). The V end was cut by 5 bases, the J end by 8 bases, with 12 bases between. Per the germline V gene, CDR1 is LNHDA and CDR2 is SQIVND (reference sequence). The CDR3 is 12 residues long. Here the CDR3 DNA reads TGTGCCAGTAGTGCACAGGGAGGGGGCTACACCTTC. Its translation is CASSAQGGGYTF.

This chain joins TRBV5-6 and TRBJ1-5, with 10 bases aligning to TRBD1. The CDR3 consists of 16 residues. Germline CDR1 reads SGHDT; CDR2 reads YYEEEE. V shed 0 bases, J shed 3 bases, and the junction held 3 bases outside the gene matches. This CDR3 reads CASSLAGQGDNQPQHF. DNA for the CDR3: TGTGCCAGCAGCTTGGCTGGACAGGGGGACAATCAGCCCCAGCATTTT.

The genes are TRBV19 and TRBJ2-1; 12 nucleotides match TRBD2. The CDR3 extends over 19 amino acids. J lost 5 bases, V lost 2 bases, and 13 bases had no gene match. From germline, CDR1 is LNHDA and CDR2 SQIVND (reference sequence). CDR3 sequence reads: CASSISSTSGSGKDNEQFF. The CDR3 nucleotides read TGTGCCAGTAGTATAAGTTCGACTAGCGGGAGTGGAAAGGACAATGAGCAGTTCTTC.

The J gene is TRBJ1-5, the V gene TRBV6-1, with 9 bases lining up with TRBD1. Germline assignment: CDR1 MNHNS and CDR2 SASEGT. CDR3 length: 15 amino acids. The ends lost 0 bases at V and 7 bases at J; junction bases unmatched: 4. This chain's CDR3 is CASSEALGQGQPQHF. The CDR3 DNA follows: TGTGCCAGCAGTGAAGCGCTGGGACAGGGACAGCCCCAGCATTTT.

The V gene is TRBV7-6, the J gene TRBJ1-1, with a weak D call TRBD1 (5 bases). Between the trimmed V and J ends, which lost 5 bases and 3 bases, there was a span of 13 bases. The CDR3 length is 14 residues. The V gene's germline CDR1 is SGHVS and CDR2 FNYEAQ. CDR3 loop: CASSPQDSHTEAFF. The CDR3, as DNA: TGTGCCAGCAGCCCCCAAGACAGTCACACTGAAGCTTTCTTT.

This chain links TRBV15 with TRBJ1-5, with 7 bases identical to TRBD1. CDR3 length equals 15 residues. V dropped 1 base and J dropped 6; count of bases not matched to a gene: 6. From germline, CDR1 is LNHNV and CDR2 YYDKDF (reference sequence). DNA of the CDR3: TGTGCCACCAGCAGAGGACAGGGTAGGGGTCAGCCCCAGCATTTT. Its translation: CATSRGQGRGQPQHF.

The rearrangement joins TRBV11-2 to TRBJ2-5; 8 nucleotides line up with TRBD2. V shed 1 base, J shed 2 bases, and the junction held 12 bases outside the gene matches. CDR3 length: 18 residues. Germline CDR1 is SGHAT and CDR2 is FQNNGV. CDR3 residues: CASSLALAGGGGQETQYF. The CDR3, as DNA: TGTGCCAGCAGCTTAGCTCTTGCGGGGGGAGGGGGGCAAGAGACCCAGTACTTC.

The genes are TRBV7-8 and TRBJ2-1, with D unresolved. This CDR3 spans 15 amino acids. Between the trimmed V and J ends, which lost 5 bases and 1 base, there was a span of 12 bases. The germline CDR1 and CDR2 sequences are SGHVS and FQNEAQ. The CDR3 nucleotides read TGTGCCAGCAGCCCCCGAACCGGTTCCTACAATGAGCAGTTCTTC. Encoded protein: CASSPRTGSYNEQFF. Filled out from reference TRBV7-8 and TRBJ2-1, the complete variable domain reads GAGVSQSPRYKVAKRGQDVALRCDPISGHVSLFWYQQALGQGPEFLTYFQNEAQLDKSGLPSDRFFAERPEGSVSTLKIQRTQQEDSAVYLCASSPRTGSYNEQFFGPGTRLTVL.

The gene calls are TRBV5-1 and TRBJ1-1; D call uncertain. Per the germline V gene, CDR1 is SGHRS and CDR2 is YFSETQ. Trimming removed 2 bases from V and 4 bases from J, with 15 bases in between. The CDR3 length is 15 residues. CDR3 loop: CASSFQKGGLTEAFF. DNA for the CDR3: TGCGCCAGCAGCTTCCAAAAAGGAGGGCTCACTGAAGCTTTCTTT.

The gene calls are TRBV23-1 and TRBJ2-1; TRBD2 aligns across 8 bases. TRBV23-1 belongs to the ORF category, with a function that is uncertain. V dropped 0 bases and J dropped 7; count of bases not matched to a gene: 14. CDR3 length: 18 residues. In DNA form, the CDR3 reads TGCGCCAGCAGTCAATCGAGGGAGGCACGGGAGGGTATGAATGAGCAGTTCTTC. It translates to CASSQSREAREGMNEQFF.

The chain couples TRBV11-3 to TRBJ2-1; 13 positions match TRBD2. J lost 7 bases, V lost 4 bases, and 7 bases had no gene match. This CDR3 spans 16 amino acids. Germline V gene lookup returns CDR1 SGHNT and CDR2 YENEEA. CDR3 residues: CASSSNRLAGGNEQFF. CDR3 bases: TGTGCCAGCAGCTCCAATCGACTAGCGGGAGGTAATGAGCAGTTCTTC.

The genes are TRBV7-2 and TRBJ2-3; 8 bases map to TRBD2. CDR1 SGHTA and CDR2 FQGNSA come from the germline V gene. The CDR3 consists of 16 residues. V trimming: 4 bases; J trimming: 0 bases; junction bases outside the gene matches: 6. The CDR3 DNA is TGTGCCAGCAGCTACCAAGCGGGAGCTAGCACAGATACGCAGTATTTT. This encodes CASSYQAGASTDTQYF.

The chain couples TRBV9 to TRBJ2-1, with TRBD2 matching over 9 bases. Germline-derived CDR1 and CDR2 are SGDLS and YYNGEE. The V and J ends lost 3 bases and 8 bases, in that order; junction bases with no gene match: 21. The CDR3 runs 19 residues. CDR3 loop: CASSAADRSLAGAFHEQFF. The DNA of the CDR3 is TGTGCCAGCAGCGCTGCCGACCGATCCTTAGCGGGAGCTTTCCATGAGCAGTTCTTC.

The chain couples TRBV2 to TRBJ1-3, with a possible D match to TRBD1 (5 bases). V was trimmed by 7 bases and J by 4 bases, leaving 14 bases between them. Germline CDR1 is SNHLY and CDR2 is FYNNEI. CDR3 length: 14 amino acids. CDR3 bases: TGTGCCAGCACTACAGGACCTACCGGAAACACCATATATTTT. Translation gives CASTTGPTGNTIYF. Drawing the rest from reference TRBV2 and TRBJ1-3, the complete variable domain is EPEVTQTPSHQVTQMGQEVILRCVPISNHLYFYWYRQILGQKVEFLVSFYNNEISEKSEIFDDQFSVERPDGSNFTLKIRSTKLEDSAMYFCASTTGPTGNTIYFGEGSWLTVV.

In DNA, the CDR3 is TGTGCCAGCGGACGACAGGTGGGGCTTTCAAATTCACCCCTCCACTTT. This translates into CASGRQVGLSNSPLHF. This sequence joins TRBV9 and TRBJ1-6; tentative D call: TRBD1 (6 bases). Trimming shortened V by 7 bases and J by 7 bases, and 21 bases separated the two germline ends. The CDR3 loop spans 16 amino acids. Germline lookup yields CDR1 SGDLS and CDR2 YYNGEE. The entire variable domain, with the rest obtained from reference TRBV9 and TRBJ1-6, is as follows: DSGVTQTPKHLITATGQRVTLRCSPRSGDLSVYWYQQSLDQGLQFLIQYYNGEERAKGNILERFSAQQFPDLHSELNLSSLELGDSALYFCASGRQVGLSNSPLHFGNGTRLTVT.

This rearrangement joins TRBV27 to TRBJ2-1; 9 bases are a match to TRBD2. CDR3 size: 17 residues. The V gene end was trimmed by 7 bases and the J gene end by 8 bases; junction bases not matched to a gene: 18. Germline V CDR1 and CDR2: MNHEY, SMNVEV (reference sequence). The CDR3 nucleotides are TGTGCCAGCAAGCCCCCGGGACTAGCAGTGTCTCGAGATGAGCAGTTCTTC. Translating gives CASKPPGLAVSRDEQFF.

The chain employs TRBV18 and TRBJ1-2; no definite D call. Germline V gene lookup returns CDR1 KGHSH and CDR2 LQKENI. V was shortened by 6 bases and J by 3 bases, with 5 bases between the two germline ends. The CDR3 length is 11 residues. In DNA form, the CDR3 reads TGTGCCAGCTCCCTTGACTATGGCTACACCTTC. It is translated as CASSLDYGYTF.

J is TRBJ2-7 and V is TRBV28; 10 bases agree with TRBD2. The germline V gene encodes CDR1 MDHEN and CDR2 SYDVKM. V was clipped by 4 bases and J by 3 bases; unmatched bases: 9. The CDR3 has 16 residues. The CDR3 spells CASSSPASGSYYEQYF. The CDR3 nucleotides read TGTGCCAGCAGTTCCCCTGCTAGCGGGAGCTACTACGAGCAGTACTTC.

The V gene is TRBV5-1, the J gene TRBJ1-2, with D perhaps TRBD1 (5 bases). Trimming took 3 bases from V and 2 from J, leaving 11 bases between them. The CDR3 has 14 residues. From germline, CDR1 is SGHRS and CDR2 YFSETQ. CDR3 loop: CASSSREGNYGYTF. The CDR3 DNA follows: TGCGCCAGCAGCTCCAGGGAAGGGAACTATGGCTACACCTTC.

V is TRBV9 and J is TRBJ1-1; the D is unclear. V lost 4 bases and J lost 1, with 11 bases in between. There are 14 residues in the CDR3. CDR1 is SGDLS, CDR2 YYNGEE, per germline. Here the CDR3 reads CASSPRVGNTEAFF. As DNA, the CDR3 is TGTGCCAGCAGCCCGCGGGTGGGGAACACTGAAGCTTTCTTT. Filled out from reference TRBV9 and TRBJ1-1, the complete variable domain reads DSGVTQTPKHLITATGQRVTLRCSPRSGDLSVYWYQQSLDQGLQFLIQYYNGEERAKGNILERFSAQQFPDLHSELNLSSLELGDSALYFCASSPRVGNTEAFFGQGTRLTVV.

The gene calls are TRBV27 and TRBJ1-6, with 7 bases identical to TRBD1. The CDR3 loop spans 16 amino acids. Germline CDR1 reads MNHEY; CDR2 reads SMNVEV (reference sequence). With 6 bases clipped from V and 7 bases from J, the junction kept 12 bases outside the gene matches. Here the CDR3 reads CASRAGGRSVNSPLHF. CDR3 nucleotides: TGTGCCAGCAGGGCAGGGGGGCGATCCGTAAATTCACCCCTCCACTTT.

The V and J genes are TRBV18 and TRBJ2-3; TRBD1 might be the D (5 bases). V dropped 1 base and J dropped 5 bases, with 19 bases sitting between them. Germline V gene lookup returns CDR1 KGHSH and CDR2 LQKENI. This CDR3 region has 17 residues. The CDR3 reads CASSPRGPGGGQDTQYF. The CDR3 bases are TGTGCCAGCTCACCACGAGGACCCGGTGGCGGACAAGATACGCAGTATTTT.

The chain joins TRBV5-4 to TRBJ1-5, with 7 nucleotides matching TRBD1. The CDR3 consists of 15 residues. Germline CDR1 reads SGHNT; CDR2 reads YYREEE (reference sequence). Trimming took 0 bases from V and 3 from J; bases not matched to a gene: 3. CDR3 nucleotide sequence: TGTGCCAGCAGCTTGGGACAGGGTCCCAATCAGCCCCAGCATTTT. This sequence encodes CASSLGQGPNQPQHF.

The sample holds a few counts of this clone. The chain employs TRBV30 and TRBJ1-2; D remains unclear. V was shortened by 3 bases and J by 3 bases, with 14 bases between the two germline ends. CDR3 length: 14 residues. Germline assignment: CDR1 GTSNPN and CDR2 SVGIG (reference sequence). The CDR3 sequence: CAWSSKGAHYGYTF. For the CDR3, the DNA is TGTGCCTGGAGCTCCAAGGGAGCTCACTATGGCTACACCTTC.

This chain connects TRBV9 to TRBJ1-1, with D possibly matching TRBD1 (6 bases). CDR3 length: 14 residues. Trimming removed 1 base from V and 5 bases from J, with 12 bases in between. CDR1 and CDR2 (germline): SGDLS, YYNGEE. The CDR3 region is CASSVTGPSTEAFF. For the CDR3, the DNA is TGTGCCAGCAGCGTAACAGGGCCCTCGACTGAAGCTTTCTTT.

V gene TRBV19 combines with J gene TRBJ2-4; D might be TRBD1 (6 bases). V was cut by 9 bases and J by 9 bases, with 15 bases left in between. Germline V gives CDR1 LNHDA, CDR2 SQIVND (reference sequence). CDR3 size: 12 residues. The CDR3 DNA is TGTGCCAGCAGGGGTTTGGCTGGCATTCAGTACTTC. It yields the protein CASRGLAGIQYF.

The genes are TRBV4-3 and TRBJ2-5; weak D call: TRBD2 (5 bases). The CDR3 contains 14 residues. With 0 bases removed from V and 7 bases from J, the gap between germline ends came to 12 bases. Germline V lookup: CDR1 LGHNA, CDR2 YSLEER. CDR3 sequence reads: CASSQDMVAGTQYF. CDR3 nucleotides: TGCGCCAGCAGCCAAGATATGGTGGCGGGGACCCAGTACTTC.

The chain uses TRBV7-2 and TRBJ2-7; D gene ambiguous. Trimming pared 0 bases from V and 1 base from J, leaving 10 bases between. The CDR3 loop spans 15 amino acids. Germline V gene sequence: CDR1 SGHTA, CDR2 FQGNSA. The DNA of the CDR3 is TGTGCCAGCAGCTTAGCCGCGGTCCAGTCCTACGAGCAGTACTTC. This codes for CASSLAAVQSYEQYF.

This chain connects TRBV4-2 to TRBJ2-1; 11 bases align to TRBD2. Germline trimming cut 3 bases from V and 8 bases from J; bases unmatched to any gene: 9. Germline V gene sequence: CDR1 LGHNA, CDR2 YNFKEQ. CDR3 size: 16 residues. CDR3 sequence reads: CASSQTLAGAGDEQFF. For the CDR3, the DNA is TGTGCCAGCAGCCAGACACTAGCGGGAGCTGGCGATGAGCAGTTCTTC.

The V and J genes are TRBV27 and TRBJ2-1; 9 nucleotides match TRBD2. Per germline, CDR1 MNHEY and CDR2 SMNVEV (reference sequence). The J segment lost 6 bases and the V segment lost 3 bases, leaving 12 bases of the junction unmatched. The CDR3 is 17 amino acids. The DNA for the CDR3 is TGTGCCAGCAGTTTGTACGGGACTAGCAAAAGGGGCAATGAGCAGTTCTTC. This encodes CASSLYGTSKRGNEQFF.

The V call is TRBV10-3, the J call TRBJ2-1; possible D gene TRBD1, 5 bases. The CDR3 has 15 residues. Germline assignment: CDR1 ENHRY and CDR2 SYGVKD. The ends were cut back, 6 bases at V and 0 bases at J, with 12 bases in the middle. CDR3 sequence reads: CAIRGLRSSYNEQFF. The CDR3 nucleotides are TGTGCCATCAGGGGGCTGCGGAGCTCCTACAATGAGCAGTTCTTC.